This paragraph covers one TCR beta chain sequence. This specimen belongs to a study of blood T cells in healthy people across ages. The germline gives CDR1 DFQATT, CDR2 SNEGSKA (reference sequence). V lost 3 bases, J lost 6 bases, and 4 bases stayed unmatched. The CDR3 contains 12 residues. For the second PCR, which ran for about 7 to 12 cycles, a sample-barcoded 5' primer and a J-beta primer mix were used. TCRdb used MiXCR to reprocess the 5' RACE reads, holding one entry per CDR3 protein. The data show fewer than 800,000 distinct CDR3 sequences, 20% to 25% seen once. The same data also contributed to another study, on T cells of mothers and their children.

The genes are TRBV20-1 and TRBJ2-7; TRBD2 aligns across 8 bases. The sample taken for sequencing was blood. The sequence came from a boy between 5 and 17 years old in good health. CDR3 in DNA: TGCAGTGCTAGGCGGGGGGCTCTCGAGCAGTACTTC. Translation: CSARRGALEQYF.